This entry describes one T cell receptor beta chain. The sample belongs to a study of cytomegalovirus exposure and HLA in healthy donors. The CDR3 contains 14 residues. Germline V gene lookup returns CDR1 MDHEN and CDR2 SYDVKM. Trimming cost V 5 bases and J 8 bases; bases outside gene matches: 3. 13 Jbeta primers and 60 Vbeta primers were used for the PCR. Some clones are missing from TCRdb's copy, which holds only in-frame ones; the method was immunoSEQ multiplex PCR. Its listing shows tens of thousands of clones. The sample consisted of PBMCs. The chain links TRBV28 to TRBJ1-4, with 12 bases that match TRBD1. This TCR came from a man in his fifties in good health and CMV-seropositive. CDR3 nucleotides: TGTGCCAGCAGTCCGGGGACAGGGGGCGAAAAACTGTTTTTT. It codes for CASSPGTGGEKLFF.